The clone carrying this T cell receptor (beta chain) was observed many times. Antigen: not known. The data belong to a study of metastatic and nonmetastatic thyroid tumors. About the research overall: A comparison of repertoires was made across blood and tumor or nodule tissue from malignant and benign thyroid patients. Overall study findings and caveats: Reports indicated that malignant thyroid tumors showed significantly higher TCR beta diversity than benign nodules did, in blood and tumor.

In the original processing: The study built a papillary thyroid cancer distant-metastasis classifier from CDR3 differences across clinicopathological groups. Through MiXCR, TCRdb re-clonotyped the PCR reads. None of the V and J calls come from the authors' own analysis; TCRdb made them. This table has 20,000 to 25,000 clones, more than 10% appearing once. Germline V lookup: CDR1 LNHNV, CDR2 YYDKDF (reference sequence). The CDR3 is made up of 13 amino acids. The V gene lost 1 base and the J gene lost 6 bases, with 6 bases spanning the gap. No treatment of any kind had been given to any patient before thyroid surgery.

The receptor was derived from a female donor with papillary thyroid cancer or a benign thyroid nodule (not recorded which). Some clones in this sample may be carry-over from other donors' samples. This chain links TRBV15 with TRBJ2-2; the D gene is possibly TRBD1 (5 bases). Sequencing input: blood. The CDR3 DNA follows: TGTGCCACCAGCAGAGTGGGGCCCGGGGAGCTGTTTTTT. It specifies CATSRVGPGELFF.